This T cell receptor (beta chain) was retrieved from a study of shared clonotypes between healthy human individuals. On the study more broadly: Three plates were used per donor for CD4 naive, three for CD4 memory, two for CD8 naive and one for CD8 memory.

The CDR3 consists of 14 residues. Trimming shortened V by 2 bases and J by 6 bases, and 12 bases separated the two germline ends. Germline CDR1 SGDLS, CDR2 YYNGEE. The method was immunoSEQ multiplex PCR; TCRdb's version includes in-frame clones alone and lacks a portion of them. The table includes under 650,000 clones, 96% detected once. This clone was found once. Healthy HIV-negative adults with no recent acute infections or vaccinations were recruited as donors. This clonotype was sampled from a woman aged 25 to 39 in good health. The sample consisted of naive CD4+ T cells sorted from blood. The sample's subset: CD45RA+ positively selected. The gene calls are TRBV9 and TRBJ2-1, with D maybe TRBD2 (6 bases). In nucleotides, the CDR3 is TGTGCCAGCAGCGTTCGCCCGGGGGTCAATGAGCAGTTCTTC. Residues: CASSVRPGVNEQFF.